Below, one T cell receptor beta chain is given with its context. This entry comes from a study of blood T cell repertoires in COVID-19. Looking at the study overall: The origin of the acute and convalescent COVID-19 samples was the United States, Italy and Spain.

Sequencing was performed with immunoSEQ multiplex PCR; in TCRdb, only in-frame clones are kept and a portion is missing. The repertoire holds fewer than 250,000 clones, with 84% as singletons. The trim removed 6 bases at V and 2 bases at J, leaving 5 bases unmatched. CDR1 is ENHRY and CDR2 is SYGVKD in the germline V gene. CDR3 size: 15 residues. What was sequenced was peripheral blood. The chain combines TRBV10-3 with TRBJ2-2, with TRBD2 matching over 8 bases. The TCR sequence derives from a woman aged 45-65 years with active or convalescent COVID-19. The CDR3 nucleotides are TGTGCCATCAGGACGGGACTAGGTAACACCGGGGAGCTGTTTTTT. It translates to CAIRTGLGNTGELFF.